This T cell receptor (beta chain) was recovered during a study of T cell changes during pregnancy in multiple sclerosis. This table comes from immunoSEQ multiplex PCR, and its TCRdb copy is limited to in-frame clones, with some not included. The table has about 92,000 clones, 85% to 95% seen once. V was pared by 2 bases and J by 6 bases, with 17 bases between. The CDR3 loop spans 16 amino acids. CDR1 SNHLY and CDR2 FYNNEI come from the germline V gene. The TCR sequence derives from a female donor with multiple sclerosis, enrolled in a pregnancy study. Material: peripheral blood, obtained in the third trimester of pregnancy. V is TRBV2 and J is TRBJ1-5; no clear D. The CDR3 nucleotides are TGTGCCAGCAGTGAAATCGCGGGGATTGTTGGTCAGCCCCAGCATTTT. This translates into CASSEIAGIVGQPQHF.